A single sample gave rise to the 18 T cell receptor beta chains below, sequenced in a study of T cells in Graves' hyperthyroidism and ophthalmopathy. What was amplified from RNA transcripts were TCR beta CDR3 regions. First-round RT-PCR of the TCR CDR3 relied on the HTBI primer set. TCRdb used MiXCR to reprocess the multiplex PCR reads, holding one entry per CDR3 protein. This table holds about 500,000 distinct CDR3 sequences, about a sixth found once. The sequenced material came from blood. The receptors were sampled from a woman between 18 and 29 years old with Graves' hyperthyroidism.

This clonotype turned up a few times. One end of the junction does not line up with germline, which may come from a read error. The chain links TRBV12-3 or TRBV12-4 to TRBJ2-1; no clear D. This CDR3 contains 12 residues. In DNA, the CDR3 is TGTGCCAGCAGTCCTCACATGGTTGAGCGGTTCTTC. Translated, it gives CASSPHMVERFF.

V gene TRBV27 combines with J gene TRBJ1-5; perhaps TRBD1 as D (5 bases). The germline CDR1 and CDR2 sequences are MNHEY and SMNVEV (reference sequence). The V end was cut by 5 bases, the J end by 2 bases, with 13 bases between. This CDR3 region has 15 residues. The CDR3 loop is CASSAGTPGNQPQHF. CDR3 bases: TGTGCCAGCAGTGCAGGGACCCCTGGCAATCAGCCCCAGCATTTT.

The chain couples TRBV7-9 to TRBJ2-5; 7 positions agree with TRBD2. CDR3 length: 15 amino acids. Germline V CDR1 and CDR2: SEHNR, FQNEAQ (reference sequence). Trimming cost V 1 base and J 3 bases; bases outside gene matches: 5. The CDR3 here is CASSLDGRVKETQYF. The CDR3 region has the DNA TGTGCCAGCAGCTTAGATGGGAGGGTAAAAGAGACCCAGTACTTC.

This clonotype was seen only a few times. A read error is possible here, since a much larger clone lies one base away. The rearrangement links TRBV28 to TRBJ1-3; weak D call: TRBD1 (5 bases). CDR3 length: 12 amino acids. Germline CDR1 reads MDHEN; CDR2 reads SYDVKM. CDR3 nucleotides: TGTGCCAGCAGTGACAGTGGAAGCACCATATATTTT. Amino acids: CASSDSGSTIYF.

The chain is built from TRBV29-1 and TRBJ1-1; D might be TRBD1 (5 bases). V was pared by 4 bases and J by 5 bases, with 11 bases between. This CDR3 is built from 12 residues. Germline V gene sequence: CDR1 SQVTM, CDR2 ANQGSEA. CDR3 DNA sequence: TGCAGCGTTGTAGAGGGGACGACTGAAGCTTTCTTT. Translation gives CSVVEGTTEAFF.

This clonotype was recorded at least ten times. The V gene is TRBV28, the J gene TRBJ1-1, with a possible D match to TRBD1 (6 bases). V gave up 4 bases and J gave up 1 base, with 13 bases separating them. The CDR3 covers 15 residues. Looked up from germline, CDR1 is MDHEN and CDR2 is SYDVKM. The CDR3 DNA sequence: TGTGCCAGCAGTTCAGCCGGGACACCGAACACTGAAGCTTTCTTT. Protein sequence: CASSSAGTPNTEAFF. Full variable domain (rest looked up from reference TRBV28 and TRBJ1-1): DVKVTQSSRYLVKRTGEKVFLECVQDMDHENMFWYRQDPGLGLRLIYFSYDVKMKEKGDIPEGYSVSREKKERFSLILESASTNQTSMYLCASSSAGTPNTEAFFGQGTRLTVV.

This clonotype occurred a few times. The genes are TRBV20-1 and TRBJ2-7; D gene ambiguous. Germline assignment: CDR1 DFQATT and CDR2 SNEGSKA (reference sequence). V dropped 5 bases and J dropped 9 bases, with 20 bases sitting between them. The CDR3 loop spans 13 amino acids. The CDR3 coding sequence is TGCAGTGCTCAGGCCCTTAAAAGTCCTGGGCAGTACTTC. Translated: CSAQALKSPGQYF.

The V gene is TRBV5-4, the J gene TRBJ2-3, with D perhaps matching TRBD1 or TRBD2 (5 bases each). This CDR3 is 17 amino acids long. V gave up 4 bases and J gave up 1 base, with 19 bases separating them. Germline loops: CDR1 SGHNT, CDR2 YYREEE (reference sequence). CDR3 loop: CASSTRRGPQGTDTQYF. DNA for the CDR3: TGTGCCAGCAGCACGCGACGGGGACCCCAGGGCACAGATACGCAGTATTTT.

This chain uses TRBV10-2 with TRBJ2-7; 7 bases map to TRBD1. V trimming: 1 base; J trimming: 0 bases; junction bases outside the gene matches: 6. This CDR3 region has 16 residues. Germline assignment: CDR1 WSHSY and CDR2 SAAADI. The CDR3 DNA reads TGCGCCAGCAGTGAGTGGACAGGCCTGACCTCCTACGAGCAGTACTTC. It yields the protein CASSEWTGLTSYEQYF.

There are many counts of this clonotype. The chain has TRBV12-3 or TRBV12-4 and TRBJ2-7; the D is unclear. Deletions cut 2 bases from V and 0 bases from J, with 17 bases between. This CDR3 spans 17 amino acids. In DNA, the CDR3 is TGTGCCAGCAGTTTATCGATTGGATTTAGAAGCTCCTACGAGCAGTACTTC. Translated: CASSLSIGFRSSYEQYF.

This clonotype was observed many times. The CDR3 DNA follows: TGTGCCAGCAGTCAACTAGCGGGAGTAAGGGAGACCCAGTACTTC. This sequence encodes CASSQLAGVRETQYF. The rearrangement joins TRBV28 to TRBJ2-5; 11 nucleotides match TRBD2. With 5 bases clipped from V and 5 bases from J, the junction kept 7 bases outside the gene matches. Germline CDR1 reads MDHEN; CDR2 reads SYDVKM. The CDR3 sequence is 15 residues long.

A few counts support this clonotype. The V gene is TRBV2, the J gene TRBJ2-1; D not resolved. Germline lookup yields CDR1 SNHLY and CDR2 FYNNEI. The CDR3 extends over 14 amino acids. Trimming left V 7 bases short and J 0 bases short, with 10 bases between. CDR3 in DNA: TGTGCCAGCAACCCCAGCTTCTCCTACAATGAGCAGTTCTTC. Encoded protein: CASNPSFSYNEQFF.

The rearrangement uses TRBV28 and TRBJ2-7; D is uncertain. Trimming removed 5 bases from V and 3 bases from J, with 8 bases in between. Germline loops: CDR1 MDHEN, CDR2 SYDVKM. The CDR3 consists of 12 residues. CDR3 region: CASSPSLYEQYF. In nucleotides, the CDR3 is TGTGCCAGCAGTCCCAGCCTCTACGAGCAGTACTTC.

This clonotype was recorded at least ten times. The chain carries TRBV28 and TRBJ2-1; D ambiguous. V gave up 3 bases and J gave up 4 bases, with 7 bases separating them. Looked up from germline, CDR1 is MDHEN and CDR2 is SYDVKM. The CDR3 spans 13 residues. CDR3 amino acids: CASSLPLYNEQFF. The CDR3 coding sequence is TGTGCCAGCAGTTTGCCCCTATACAATGAGCAGTTCTTC.

This clonotype was picked up a small number of times. The V call is TRBV6-2 or TRBV6-3, the J call TRBJ2-7; 11 bases map to TRBD2. Per germline, CDR1 MNHEY and CDR2 SVGEGT. The J segment lost 0 bases and the V segment lost 5 bases, leaving 15 bases of the junction unmatched. This CDR3 contains 19 residues. CDR3 nucleotides: TGTGCCAGCAGTCCCAGGACTAGCGGGTCCCGACGAAGCTCCTACGAGCAGTACTTC. This gives the protein CASSPRTSGSRRSSYEQYF.

The table lists this clonotype with a few counts. The chain combines TRBV20-1 with TRBJ2-7; 10 bases line up with TRBD2. V shed 6 bases, J shed 2 bases, and the junction held 4 bases outside the gene matches. From germline, CDR1 is DFQATT and CDR2 SNEGSKA (reference sequence). The CDR3 has 13 residues. This CDR3 is CSAGTSDPYEQYF. CDR3 coding DNA: TGCAGTGCCGGGACTAGCGACCCCTACGAGCAGTACTTC.

The CDR3 DNA follows: TGCGCCAGCAGCTGGGGGAACTCCGGGACTAGCGGGAGTGTGCAGTTCTTC. Protein: CASSWGNSGTSGSVQFF. V is TRBV5-1 and J is TRBJ2-1; 14 bases are a match to TRBD2. Per the germline V gene, CDR1 is SGHRS and CDR2 is YFSETQ. The CDR3 has 17 residues. The ends lost 3 bases at V and 12 bases at J; junction bases unmatched: 14.

In its sample, this clonotype was seen many times. J is TRBJ2-5 and V is TRBV19; 13 positions agree with TRBD2. CDR1 LNHDA and CDR2 SQIVND come from the germline V gene (reference sequence). This CDR3 region has 16 residues. Unmatched junction bases numbered 6, after V lost 5 bases and J lost 3 bases. In DNA, the CDR3 is TGTGCCAGTAGTGGAGGGACTAGCGGGAAAAAAGAGACCCAGTACTTC. Encoded protein: CASSGGTSGKKETQYF.